What follows is one T cell receptor beta chain and its context. This record comes from a study of blood T cell repertoires in COVID-19. Study information: Researchers got acute and convalescent COVID-19 samples from the United States, Italy and Spain. Sources were T cells, B-cell-depleted T cells, or PBMCs; the material itself was cDNA or gDNA.

Study processing details: Amplification of reference gene primers was used by the study to estimate nucleated cell counts. Repertoires were generated with immunoSEQ multiplex PCR, while TCRdb's copy carries only in-frame clones and drops some. The D gene and trimming were derived from the DNA, and the V and J assignments and clone size from that table. The data show about 190,000 clones, under 85% seen once. CDR3 size: 15 residues. The V gene is TRBV21-1, the J gene TRBJ1-2; TRBD1 is the table's D call and was not checked against the DNA. TRBV21-1 is reported as a pseudogene. The sequence was obtained from a woman between 35 and 50 years old with acute or convalescent COVID-19. Sequenced sample: peripheral blood. DNA for the CDR3: TGTGCCAGCAGCATCGGCAGACAGGTAGGCTATGGCTACACCTTC. Its translation: CASSIGRQVGYGYTF.